Each of the 5 T cell receptor beta chains below was sequenced from the same sample in a study of T cell responses to AZD1222 COVID-19 vaccine. The repertoire was sequenced with immunoSEQ multiplex PCR; TCRdb's copy has only in-frame clones and lacks some. The sample has roughly 56,000 clones, 70% to 90% seen once; the top ten hold roughly 15%. The sample in question was peripheral blood, obtained on day 0 of AZD1222 vaccination. Receptors were obtained from an adult in good health.

In DNA, the CDR3 is TGTGCCAGCAGCTTGGGGGAAAACACCATATATTTT. Translation: CASSLGENTIYF. This chain connects TRBV5-6 to TRBJ1-3; unclear D gene. Trimming cost V 0 bases and J 6 bases, with 4 bases left between them. Germline loops: CDR1 SGHDT, CDR2 YYEEEE. This CDR3 region has 12 residues.

As regards this clone: Different DNA sequences within this sample yield the same CDR3. This chain connects TRBV6-1 to TRBJ1-6; TRBD1 is a possible D gene (5 bases). V lost 3 bases, J lost 7 bases, and 7 bases lay in between. This CDR3 is built from 13 residues. Germline V gives CDR1 MNHNS, CDR2 SASEGT. CDR3 residues: CASSDRENSPLHF. CDR3 coding DNA: TGTGCCAGCAGTGACAGGGAGAATTCACCCCTCCACTTT.

The J gene is TRBJ2-5, the V gene TRBV27, with 7 positions matching TRBD1. Germline V CDR1 and CDR2: MNHEY, SMNVEV (reference sequence). This CDR3 is built from 17 residues. V shed 6 bases and J 0 bases; nucleotides not matched to a gene: 13. CDR3 bases: TGTGCCAGCAGCTCCCCCTCGGACAGGAGATACCAAGAGACCCAGTACTTC. This gives the protein CASSSPSDRRYQETQYF.

This rearrangement joins TRBV4-1 to TRBJ1-2; D remains unclear. Per the germline V gene, CDR1 is MGHRA and CDR2 is YSYEKL. With 1 base removed from V and 4 bases from J, the gap between germline ends came to 16 bases. The CDR3 is made up of 16 amino acids. As DNA, the CDR3 is TGCGCCAGCAGCCAAGCAAGCCTGAATTCGATCTATGGCTACACCTTC. This translates into CASSQASLNSIYGYTF.

The chain recombines TRBV24-1 with TRBJ2-2; D tentatively reads TRBD1 or TRBD2 (5 bases each). This CDR3 contains 16 residues. Germline V CDR1 and CDR2: KGHDR, SFDVKD. Deletions cut 12 bases from V and 5 bases from J, with 24 bases between. CDR3 sequence (DNA): TGTGCCCCCCGTCCCCCCGGCACCGGGACGACCGGGGAGCTGTTTTTT. It specifies CAPRPPGTGTTGELFF.